This T cell receptor (beta chain) came from a study of siplizumab effects on memory and regulatory T cells. A note on this clone: Its antigen is as yet unknown.

Germline CDR1 is MGHRA and CDR2 is YSYEKL. V dropped 0 bases and J dropped 5 bases, with 11 bases sitting between them. This CDR3 comprises 16 residues. Around 9.1 x 10^4 TCR templates per sample were sequenced. Method: immunoSEQ multiplex PCR; TCRdb's copy keeps in-frame clones and lacks some. The profile shows roughly 100,000 clones, approximately 90% of them singletons. Study outcomes and limitations: Naive T cells looked more diverse than memory cells and looked like major alloresponse contributors. The mapping of alloreactive clones to unstimulated subsets covered only a minor fraction of them. Alloreactive sequences traceable to unstimulated CD4+ memory cells were significantly reduced by siplizumab.

Sequenced material: CD4+ T cells sorted from blood. The TCR comes from a human donor in good health. J is TRBJ1-6 and V is TRBV4-1, with TRBD1 as a possible D gene (5 bases). CDR3 DNA sequence: TGCGCCAGCAGCCAAGATCGTCGACAGCATAATTCACCCCTCCACTTT. Protein sequence: CASSQDRRQHNSPLHF.